The 10 T cell receptor beta chains below come from one sample, sequenced in a study of CD8+ T cells in alopecia areata. As the sequencing template, cDNA was produced by extracting RNA and reverse transcribing it. Libraries were prepared by immunoSEQ multiplex PCR; TCRdb keeps only in-frame clonotypes and omits some of them. The table shows 100,000 to 150,000 clones, with around 60% occurring only once. Sequenced material: CD4+ T cells sorted from blood, taken at week 0. Receptors originate from a human donor with alopecia areata.

This clone occurred a few times. The V gene is TRBV7-9, the J gene TRBJ2-2, with D possibly matching TRBD2 (5 bases). Trimming left V 1 base short and J 7 bases short, with 10 bases between. The germline V gene encodes CDR1 SEHNR and CDR2 FQNEAQ (reference sequence). CDR3 length equals 14 residues. CDR3 DNA: TGTGCCAGCAGCTTAGAAGGGCGGGTCGGGGAGCTGTTTTTT. Its translation: CASSLEGRVGELFF.

The chain uses TRBV5-6 and TRBJ2-6; D ambiguous. The CDR3 is made up of 15 amino acids. V gave up 5 bases and J gave up 1 base, with 10 bases separating them. Per the germline V gene, CDR1 is SGHDT and CDR2 is YYEEEE. The chain's CDR3 is CASSTQRSGANVLTF. In DNA, the CDR3 is TGTGCCAGCAGTACTCAGAGGTCTGGGGCCAACGTCCTGACTTTC.

The CDR3 region is CASSSDRPTGELFF. In DNA form, the CDR3 reads TGTGCCAGCAGCTCCGACAGACCCACCGGGGAGCTGTTTTTT. The V and J genes are TRBV5-4 and TRBJ2-2; a weak D match, TRBD1 (5 bases). The germline CDR1 and CDR2 sequences are SGHNT and YYREEE (reference sequence). The CDR3 is 14 amino acids. V dropped 3 bases and J dropped 4 bases, with 10 bases sitting between them.

The V gene is TRBV19, the J gene TRBJ2-5; possibly TRBD1 for D (6 bases). Trimming left V 6 bases short and J 4 bases short, with 9 bases between. Germline lookup yields CDR1 LNHDA and CDR2 SQIVND (reference sequence). CDR3 length equals 12 residues. The CDR3 DNA sequence: TGTGCCAGTAGCCAGGGGATAGAGACCCAGTACTTC. Amino acid sequence: CASSQGIETQYF.

The chain recombines TRBV2 with TRBJ2-7, with D perhaps TRBD1 or TRBD2 (6 bases each). The CDR3 consists of 15 residues. The V end was cut by 2 bases, the J end by 7 bases, with 18 bases between. Germline V gene sequence: CDR1 SNHLY, CDR2 FYNNEI. Written as DNA, the CDR3 is TGTGCCAGCAGTGAAAAGGGGGGTGCACCCGTAGAGCAGTACTTC. It codes for CASSEKGGAPVEQYF.

This clone was counted a few times. This sample also contains other DNA sequences that code for the same CDR3. The V gene is TRBV9, the J gene TRBJ2-3; maybe TRBD1 (6 bases). This CDR3 region has 15 residues. Germline CDR1 SGDLS, CDR2 YYNGEE. V gave up 0 bases and J gave up 0 bases, with 8 bases separating them. The CDR3 sequence is CASSVGGPSTDTQYF. CDR3 sequence (DNA): TGTGCCAGCAGCGTAGGGGGGCCTAGCACAGATACGCAGTATTTT. Combining the CDR3 with reference TRBV9 and TRBJ2-3 gives the whole variable domain DSGVTQTPKHLITATGQRVTLRCSPRSGDLSVYWYQQSLDQGLQFLIQYYNGEERAKGNILERFSAQQFPDLHSELNLSSLELGDSALYFCASSVGGPSTDTQYFGPGTRLTVL.

The V and J genes are TRBV4-3 and TRBJ1-6, with 10 bases aligning to TRBD1. The germline V gene has CDR1 LGHNA and CDR2 YSLEER. CDR3 length equals 15 residues. J gave up 10 bases and V 6 bases, and 9 bases lay outside the gene matches. CDR3 coding DNA: TGCGCCAGCAGTATCCACCGGGACAGGGGATCACCCCTCCACTTT. The encoded protein is CASSIHRDRGSPLHF.

This clone appeared a few times. The rearrangement links TRBV7-2 to TRBJ2-3; 11 nucleotides line up with TRBD2. V lost 0 bases and J lost 7; bases outside the gene matches: 9. The germline V gene encodes CDR1 SGHTA and CDR2 FQGNSA. The CDR3 contains 17 residues. The CDR3: CASSLATSGGASNTQYF. DNA of the CDR3: TGTGCCAGCAGCTTAGCAACTAGCGGGGGCGCCTCGAATACGCAGTATTTT.

The J gene is TRBJ2-3, the V gene TRBV5-4; D is undetermined. The V gene's germline CDR1 is SGHNT and CDR2 YYREEE (reference sequence). Trimming cost V 6 bases and J 5 bases, with 13 bases left between them. This CDR3 region has 13 residues. The CDR3 loop reads CASNPRTGDTQYF. CDR3 sequence (DNA): TGTGCCAGCAACCCCCGAACTGGAGATACGCAGTATTTT.

This clone was observed a handful of times. The chain carries TRBV29-1 and TRBJ2-3; 8 bases are shared with TRBD1. V trimming: 5 bases; J trimming: 0 bases; junction bases outside the gene matches: 4. The CDR3 totals 14 residues. Germline CDR1 is SQVTM and CDR2 is ANQGSEA. CDR3 in DNA: TGCAGCGTTCAACAGGGGGGCAGCACAGATACGCAGTATTTT. This codes for CSVQQGGSTDTQYF.